This entry describes one T cell receptor beta chain. J was trimmed by 3 bases and V by 5 bases; bases with no gene match: 7. There are 15 residues in the CDR3. The germline V gene encodes CDR1 LNHDA and CDR2 SQIVND (reference sequence). Clones were sequenced by immunoSEQ multiplex PCR, and TCRdb holds only the in-frame ones, with some missing. The sample holds 90,000 to 120,000 clones, approximately 88% seen once. The data stem from a study of T cell responses to AZD1222 COVID-19 vaccine. The sample was peripheral blood, taken on day 0 of AZD1222 vaccination. The genes are TRBV19 and TRBJ2-7; the match to TRBD1 covers 10 bases. The clonotype comes from an adult in good health. DNA of the CDR3: TGTGCCAGTAGTGCCGGACAGGGGGGATTCTACGAGCAGTACTTC. This codes for CASSAGQGGFYEQYF.